Presented here are 20 T cell receptor beta chains from one specimen sequenced in a study of technical replicates of blood from several donors. Assay used: immunoSEQ multiplex PCR; TCRdb lists only in-frame clones, some missing. The table has about 66,000 clones, roughly 92% seen once. The sequencing input was PBMCs. Receptor source: a human donor in good health. Some clones in this sample may be carry-over from other donors' samples.

The chain employs TRBV12-5 and TRBJ1-1, with D maybe TRBD1 (5 bases). Between the trimmed V and J ends, which lost 3 bases and 2 bases, there was a span of 10 bases. Germline lookup yields CDR1 LGHNT and CDR2 FRNRAP. The CDR3 has 14 amino acids. CDR3 sequence (DNA): TGTGCTAGTGGTTTAGCAACAGGCAACACTGAAGCTTTCTTT. This codes for CASGLATGNTEAFF.

The chain employs TRBV5-6 and TRBJ2-7; 9 bases fit TRBD1. The CDR3 has 15 residues. Germline CDR1 is SGHDT and CDR2 is YYEEEE. The junction had 8 bases not matched to a gene; V was cut back by 3 bases and J by 4 bases. DNA for the CDR3: TGTGCCAGCAGCTCTACAGGGGGCATCAATTACGAGCAGTACTTC. Translated: CASSSTGGINYEQYF.

The genes are TRBV19 and TRBJ1-2; TRBD1 aligns across 7 bases. The CDR3 loop spans 14 amino acids. J was trimmed by 5 bases and V by 3 bases; bases with no gene match: 6. CDR1 is LNHDA and CDR2 is SQIVND in the germline V gene (reference sequence). The CDR3 sequence is CASSILAGGYGYTF. As DNA, the CDR3 is TGTGCCAGTAGTATCTTGGCAGGGGGGTATGGCTACACCTTC.

The chain uses TRBV4-1 and TRBJ1-4, with D uncertain. Looked up from germline, CDR1 is MGHRA and CDR2 is YSYEKL. V lost 4 bases and J lost 5, with 11 bases in between. This CDR3 region has 14 residues. In nucleotides, the CDR3 is TGCGCCAGCAGCCGTAACCCCACAAATGAAAAACTGTTTTTT. Translation: CASSRNPTNEKLFF.

The V gene is TRBV2, the J gene TRBJ2-2; TRBD2 agrees at 8 bases. The trim removed 6 bases at V and 0 bases at J, leaving 3 bases unmatched. The germline CDR1 and CDR2 sequences are SNHLY and FYNNEI. The CDR3 extends over 15 amino acids. The CDR3 here is CASSGGAANTGELFF. CDR3 coding DNA: TGTGCCAGCAGCGGGGGGGCCGCGAACACCGGGGAGCTGTTTTTT.

The gene calls are TRBV10-2 and TRBJ2-1; 7 bases are a match to TRBD2. This CDR3 is 15 amino acids long. CDR1 is WSHSY, CDR2 SAAADI, per germline. After removal of 10 bases from V and 4 bases from J, the junction contained 13 bases not matched to a gene. Here the CDR3 reads CATTPGGLPYNEQFF. DNA for the CDR3: TGCGCCACCACCCCCGGGGGACTACCGTACAATGAGCAGTTCTTC.

The rearrangement uses TRBV2 and TRBJ1-1; no clear D. With 0 bases removed from V and 11 bases from J, the gap between germline ends came to 10 bases. Per the germline V gene, CDR1 is SNHLY and CDR2 is FYNNEI. The CDR3 consists of 12 residues. CDR3 protein: CASSEAERRAFF. In DNA, the CDR3 is TGTGCCAGCAGTGAAGCCGAAAGGCGGGCTTTCTTT.

The chain has TRBV6-5 and TRBJ2-5, with D maybe TRBD1 (6 bases). V was shortened by 6 bases and J by 5 bases, with 19 bases between the two germline ends. This CDR3 has 15 amino acids. Germline V CDR1 and CDR2: MNHEY, SVGAGI. Here the CDR3 reads CASSTNHRAGETQYF. The CDR3, as DNA: TGTGCCAGCAGCACCAATCACAGGGCCGGGGAGACCCAGTACTTC.

The chain uses TRBV6-6 and TRBJ2-5; weak D call: TRBD2 (6 bases). Trimming stripped 8 bases from V and 4 bases from J, with 14 bases between. The CDR3 contains 13 residues. The germline CDR1 and CDR2 sequences are MNHNY and SVGAGI (reference sequence). The CDR3 here is CASEEGPGETQYF. The CDR3 DNA is TGTGCCAGCGAGGAGGGGCCAGGAGAGACCCAGTACTTC.

This chain uses TRBV4-3 with TRBJ2-7; 12 bases match TRBD2. CDR1 is LGHNA, CDR2 YSLEER, per germline. Trimming cost V 4 bases and J 4 bases; bases outside gene matches: 2. The CDR3 is 14 amino acids. CDR3 DNA: TGCGCCAGCAGCCGGACTAGCGGGACTTACGAGCAGTACTTC. It is translated as CASSRTSGTYEQYF.

The chain employs TRBV6-5 and TRBJ2-2, with 7 bases lining up with TRBD2. Germline CDR1 is MNHEY and CDR2 is SVGAGI. The CDR3 spans 14 residues. The junction had 4 bases not matched to a gene; V was cut back by 3 bases and J by 6 bases. The CDR3 region is CASSYPGLAGELFF. The CDR3, as DNA: TGTGCCAGCAGTTATCCCGGACTAGCCGGGGAGCTGTTTTTT.

The chain has TRBV4-1 and TRBJ2-5; 13 bases line up with TRBD2. Germline assignment: CDR1 MGHRA and CDR2 YSYEKL. Losses at the gene ends were 1 base for V and 7 bases for J; bases not matched to a gene: 9. The CDR3 is 17 amino acids. CDR3 sequence reads: CASSQGFGTSGAATQYF. As DNA, the CDR3 is TGCGCCAGCAGCCAAGGTTTCGGGACTAGCGGGGCCGCGACCCAGTACTTC.

This chain connects TRBV30 to TRBJ2-7; perhaps TRBD1 as D (6 bases). Per the germline V gene, CDR1 is GTSNPN and CDR2 is SVGIG (reference sequence). The length of the CDR3 is 13 residues. The V end lost 3 bases, the J end lost 3 bases, and 12 bases lay between the germline ends. The CDR3 here is CAWRRTGFYEQYF. In nucleotides, the CDR3 is TGTGCCTGGAGACGTACAGGGTTCTACGAGCAGTACTTC.

The V gene is TRBV4-1, the J gene TRBJ1-6; D gene uncertain. Per germline, CDR1 MGHRA and CDR2 YSYEKL. The V and J ends lost 4 bases and 7 bases respectively, with 11 bases between them. The CDR3 is 14 amino acids. CDR3 bases: TGCGCCAGCAGCCCCATAACGGGAAATTCACCCCTCCACTTT. Amino acid sequence: CASSPITGNSPLHF.

This sequence joins TRBV4-2 and TRBJ2-7, with D possibly being TRBD1 (6 bases). CDR1 LGHNA and CDR2 YNFKEQ come from the germline V gene. The V end was cut by 0 bases, the J end by 6 bases, with 15 bases between. The length of the CDR3 is 15 residues. CDR3 sequence reads: CASSQDDRSLGEQYF. Written as DNA, the CDR3 is TGTGCCAGCAGCCAAGACGACAGGTCGCTGGGCGAGCAGTACTTC.

V usage is TRBV5-1 and J usage is TRBJ1-4, with 7 nucleotides matching TRBD1. This CDR3 comprises 14 residues. J gave up 14 bases and V 3 bases, and 13 bases lay outside the gene matches. The germline gives CDR1 SGHRS, CDR2 YFSETQ. The CDR3 coding sequence is TGCGCCAGCAGCTATTCCGAGACAGGGAGTTTGCTGTTTTTT. It is translated as CASSYSETGSLLFF.

V usage is TRBV11-2 and J usage is TRBJ2-1, with unresolved D. The V gene lost 2 bases and the J gene lost 0 bases, with 8 bases spanning the gap. The germline V gene has CDR1 SGHAT and CDR2 FQNNGV. There are 15 residues in the CDR3. CDR3: CASSLPRLSYNEQFF. The CDR3 nucleotides are TGTGCCAGCAGCTTACCTCGTCTCTCCTACAATGAGCAGTTCTTC.

The chain combines TRBV7-9 with TRBJ2-7, with a weak D call TRBD1 (6 bases). Germline assignment: CDR1 SEHNR and CDR2 FQNEAQ (reference sequence). Trimming took 5 bases from V and 4 from J, leaving 9 bases between them. The CDR3 runs to 12 residues. DNA for the CDR3: TGTGCCAGCAGCACCACAGGGTACGAGCAGTACTTC. Translation gives CASSTTGYEQYF.

The chain combines TRBV19 with TRBJ2-7; 8 bases align to TRBD1. CDR1 LNHDA and CDR2 SQIVND come from the germline V gene (reference sequence). This CDR3 region has 15 residues. V trimming: 1 base; J trimming: 2 bases; junction bases outside the gene matches: 4. CDR3 sequence (DNA): TGTGCCAGTAGTATAGCAGGGACAGGACCCTACGAGCAGTACTTC. Translation: CASSIAGTGPYEQYF.

The chain recombines TRBV5-4 with TRBJ1-5, with 10 bases matching TRBD1. After removal of 4 bases from V and 0 bases from J, the junction contained 16 bases not matched to a gene. Looked up from germline, CDR1 is SGHNT and CDR2 is YYREEE (reference sequence). The CDR3 loop spans 20 amino acids. The CDR3 loop reads CASSLSQVRTGGNSNQPQHF. The CDR3 nucleotides read TGTGCCAGCAGCCTTTCCCAAGTCCGGACAGGGGGAAATAGCAATCAGCCCCAGCATTTT.